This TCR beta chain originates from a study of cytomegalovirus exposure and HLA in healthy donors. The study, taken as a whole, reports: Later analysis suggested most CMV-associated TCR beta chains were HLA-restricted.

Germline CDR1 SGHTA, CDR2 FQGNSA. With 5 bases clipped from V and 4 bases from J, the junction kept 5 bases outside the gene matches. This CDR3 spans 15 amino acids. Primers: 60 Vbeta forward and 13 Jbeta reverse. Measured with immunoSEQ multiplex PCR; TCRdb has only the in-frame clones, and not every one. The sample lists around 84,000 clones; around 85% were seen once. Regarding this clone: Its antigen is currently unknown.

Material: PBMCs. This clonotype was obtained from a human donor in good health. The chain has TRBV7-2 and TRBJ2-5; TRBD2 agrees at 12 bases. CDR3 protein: CASSPSGGAVETQYF. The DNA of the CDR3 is TGTGCCAGCAGCCCTAGCGGGGGGGCCGTAGAGACCCAGTACTTC.